Listed below are T cell receptor beta chains from one sample, sequenced in a study of cytomegalovirus exposure and HLA in healthy donors. Using immunoSEQ multiplex PCR, the repertoire was profiled, and TCRdb retains in-frame clones only, with some absent. The sample has approximately 170,000 clones, around 82% seen once. The specimen sequenced was PBMCs. These receptor sequences come from a male donor in good health and CMV-seronegative. Each CDR3 is given with its conserved first and last residue. The order of the fields is clone size, J gene, D gene, V gene, CDR3 protein, CDR3 DNA. A D gene is named only where the DNA matches it firmly. A clone size is listed for some rows: how often the clone was seen (once, few, many), or a class if it is expanded.

- TRBJ1-1 - TRBV5-1 CASSRRVLGGTEAFF TGCGCCAGCAGCCGCCGTGTGCTGGGGGGCACTGAAGCTTTCTTT
- TRBJ2-5 - TRBV9 CASSVLAAQETQYF TGTGCCAGCAGCGTTTTAGCGGCCCAAGAGACCCAGTACTTC
- TRBJ2-7 - TRBV2 CASSEAQQGGEQYF TGTGCCAGCAGTGAAGCGCAGCAGGGTGGCGAGCAGTACTTC
- TRBJ2-1 TRBD2 TRBV19 CASSIWGLAGGGYNEQFF TGTGCCAGTAGTATATGGGGACTAGCGGGAGGGGGCTACAATGAGCAGTTCTTC
- TRBJ2-3 TRBD2 TRBV11-2 CASSLGEGLSTDTQYF TGTGCCAGCAGCTTAGGGGAGGGACTGAGCACAGATACGCAGTATTTT
few TRBJ1-2 - TRBV6-5 CASSLTPEEGYTF TGTGCCAGCAGTTTGACCCCCGAGGAGGGCTACACCTTC
- TRBJ1-2 - TRBV12-5 CASGSSRGGYGYTF TGTGCTAGTGGTTCCTCTCGGGGAGGGTATGGCTACACCTTC
- TRBJ2-7 - TRBV11-2 CASSLVPGGPTYEQYF TGTGCCAGCAGCTTAGTGCCGGGGGGCCCCACCTACGAGCAGTACTTC
- TRBJ1-1 - TRBV6-5 CASSYGAGDTEAFF TGTGCCAGCAGTTACGGGGCAGGGGACACTGAAGCTTTCTTT
- TRBJ2-7 - TRBV30 CAFRYRQSLIEQYF TGTGCCTTTCGGTACCGACAGAGCCTGATCGAGCAGTACTTC
once TRBJ1-2 TRBD1 TRBV2 CASVTGGGYTF TGTGCCAGCGTCACAGGGGGTGGCTACACCTTC
once TRBJ2-1 TRBD2 TRBV7-3 CASSHKAGRELSSYNEQFF TGTGCCAGCAGCCATAAAGCGGGAAGAGAGTTAAGCTCCTACAATGAGCAGTTCTTC
once TRBJ2-1 - TRBV6-4 CASSETNRHEQFF TGTGCCAGCAGTGAGACTAACCGCCATGAGCAGTTCTTC
- TRBJ1-1 TRBD1 TRBV5-8 CATGTGGRNTEAFF TGTGCCACGGGGACAGGCGGGCGGAACACTGAAGCTTTCTTT
- TRBJ2-2 TRBD1 TRBV6-4 CASSDTRTGGLAGELFF TGTGCCAGCAGTGATACCCGGACAGGGGGCCTGGCCGGGGAGCTGTTTTTT
- TRBJ2-2 - TRBV27 CASSLSAPRAGTGELFF TGTGCCAGCAGTTTATCGGCCCCCAGGGCAGGAACCGGGGAGCTGTTTTTT
- TRBJ2-7 TRBD2 TRBV4-1 CASSPREGGLARKSSYEQYF TGCGCCAGCAGCCCCCGAGAGGGGGGACTAGCGAGGAAGAGCTCCTACGAGCAGTACTTC
- TRBJ1-4 TRBD1 TRBV6-6 CASSSQGWDEKLFF TGTGCCAGCAGTTCACAGGGGTGGGATGAAAAACTGTTTTTT
- TRBJ2-1 - TRBV2 CASSAVSSYNEQFF TGTGCCAGCAGTGCGGTAAGCTCCTACAATGAGCAGTTCTTC
- TRBJ2-1 TRBD1 TRBV10-1 CASSRQGSYNEQFF TGCGCCAGCAGTCGACAGGGCAGTTACAATGAGCAGTTCTTC
- TRBJ1-3 TRBD1 TRBV23-1 CASSQSPDRAFSGNTIYF TGCGCCAGCAGTCAATCACCGGACAGGGCGTTCTCTGGAAACACCATATATTTT
- TRBJ2-7 TRBD2 TRBV27 CASSWTSGYEQYF TGTGCCAGCAGTTGGACTAGCGGATACGAGCAGTACTTC
- TRBJ2-3 - TRBV2 CASSERELSTDTQYF TGTGCCAGCAGTGAAAGGGAGTTGAGCACAGATACGCAGTATTTT
- TRBJ2-3 - TRBV2 CASSVREGDTQYF TGTGCCAGCAGTGTGAGGGAAGGAGATACGCAGTATTTT
- TRBJ2-1 - TRBV7-9 CASSSPADSPEQFF TGTGCCAGCAGCTCTCCCGCAGACAGCCCTGAGCAGTTCTTC
few TRBJ1-2 TRBD1 TRBV28 CASTLGQKYGYTF TGTGCCAGCACCCTGGGACAGAAGTATGGCTACACCTTC
- TRBJ2-7 TRBD1 TRBV10-3 CAINPTGLNEQYF TGTGCCATCAACCCGACAGGGCTGAACGAGCAGTACTTC
- TRBJ2-7 - TRBV7-9 CASSPQITYEQYF TGTGCCAGCAGCCCCCAAATCACCTACGAGCAGTACTTC
- TRBJ2-6 TRBD1 TRBV15 CATGPGGSGANVLTF TGTGCCACCGGGCCAGGGGGCTCTGGGGCCAACGTCCTGACTTTC
- TRBJ2-1 TRBD1 TRBV9 CASSVGDRRELEQFF TGTGCCAGCAGCGTAGGGGACAGGAGAGAACTTGAGCAGTTCTTC
- TRBJ2-7 TRBD2 TRBV28 CASNGAGLADYEQYF TGTGCCAGCAACGGGGCGGGACTAGCAGATTACGAGCAGTACTTC
- TRBJ1-3 TRBD1 TRBV6-1 CASSTGRGRDTIYF TGTGCCAGCAGTACGGGTAGGGGGCGGGACACCATATATTTT
- TRBJ2-3 - TRBV19 CASQGGRTDTQYF TGTGCCAGTCAAGGGGGTCGCACAGATACGCAGTATTTT
- TRBJ1-2 - TRBV6-5 CASSPRGADGYTF TGTGCCAGCAGTCCACGCGGGGCGGATGGCTACACCTTC
- TRBJ2-7 TRBD2 TRBV19 CASSPLGEGPTNEQYF TGTGCCAGTAGTCCCCTGGGGGAGGGACCCACCAACGAGCAGTACTTC
- TRBJ1-3 - TRBV6-1 CASRDTISGNTIYF TGTGCCAGCAGGGACACTATCTCTGGAAACACCATATATTTT
- TRBJ2-1 TRBD2 TRBV2 CASTGTSGRYNEQFF TGTGCCAGCACTGGGACTAGCGGGAGATACAATGAGCAGTTCTTC
- TRBJ1-4 - TRBV6-5 CASSRYTGEKLFF TGTGCCAGCAGCCGTTACACAGGAGAAAAACTGTTTTTT
- TRBJ2-1 - TRBV10-3 CAISESGGHNEQFF TGTGCCATCAGTGAGTCGGGGGGACACAATGAGCAGTTCTTC
- TRBJ2-7 - TRBV5-1 CASSLAKGHAPEQYF TGCGCCAGCAGCTTGGCCAAGGGACACGCTCCCGAGCAGTACTTC
- TRBJ1-4 - TRBV28 CASRGGGDEKLFF TGTGCCAGCAGAGGCGGGGGTGATGAAAAACTGTTTTTT
- TRBJ2-3 TRBD2 TRBV5-6 CASSLIRDYSDTQYF TGTGCCAGCAGCTTGATTCGGGACTACTCCGATACGCAGTATTTT
- TRBJ1-1 - TRBV5-4 CASSLAGGAGTEAFF TGTGCCAGCAGCTTGGCCGGGGGGGCTGGGACTGAAGCTTTCTTT
- TRBJ1-6 - TRBV4-3 CASSAGQGNSPLHF TGCGCCAGCAGCGCCGGGCAGGGGAATTCACCCCTCCACTTT
- TRBJ1-1 TRBD1 TRBV7-3 CASSFGTGGNTEAFF TGTGCCAGCAGCTTCGGGACAGGGGGGAACACTGAAGCTTTCTTT
- TRBJ1-1 - TRBV27 CASSLSPGASTEAFF TGTGCCAGCAGTTTATCGCCAGGGGCTTCAACTGAAGCTTTCTTT
- TRBJ1-2 - TRBV5-1 CASTGGVGAADYGYTF TGCGCCTCGACGGGCGGGGTCGGAGCGGCCGACTATGGCTACACCTTC
- TRBJ1-5 TRBD1 TRBV29-1 CSAGGGTNQPQHF TGCAGCGCCGGAGGGGGCACGAATCAGCCCCAGCATTTT
- TRBJ2-1 - TRBV10-3 CAISAHNREVHNEQFF TGTGCCATCAGTGCCCACAACAGGGAAGTTCACAATGAGCAGTTCTTC
- TRBJ2-1 TRBD2 TRBV18 CASSPTGLAGDDEQFF TGTGCCAGCTCACCGACTGGACTAGCGGGAGACGATGAGCAGTTCTTC
- TRBJ1-2 - TRBV10-1 CANTAGGAVVFSYGYTF TGCGCCAACACGGCCGGGGGGGCGGTTGTATTCAGCTATGGCTACACCTTC
- TRBJ2-7 - TRBV6-5 CASSYDVGLGEQYF TGTGCCAGCAGTTACGACGTGGGCCTGGGCGAGCAGTACTTC
- TRBJ2-1 TRBD2 TRBV14 CASSPPTSGSYNEQFF TGTGCCAGCAGCCCACCGACTAGCGGGAGTTACAATGAGCAGTTCTTC
- TRBJ1-1 TRBD1 TRBV7-3 CASSFDRGPSMNTEASF TGTGCCAGCAGCTTTGACAGGGGCCCCTCGATGAACACTGAAGCTTCCTTT
- TRBJ2-6 - TRBV9 CASSVGDGSSGANVLTF TGTGCCAGCAGCGTAGGGGACGGGAGCTCTGGGGCCAACGTCCTGACTTTC
- TRBJ2-5 TRBD2 TRBV5-8 CASSPERGARQYF TGTGCCAGCAGCCCCGAGCGGGGGGCGAGGCAGTACTTC
once TRBJ1-1 - TRBV18 CASSLREPDLNTEAFF TGTGCCAGCTCACTACGGGAACCCGACCTGAACACTGAAGCTTTCTTT
- TRBJ2-7 TRBD2 TRBV7-8 CASSRGFVAGGLDEQYF TGTGCCAGCAGCCGCGGGTTTGTAGCGGGAGGGCTCGACGAGCAGTACTTC
- TRBJ2-3 TRBD2 TRBV5-1 CASSLGASGRTDTQYF TGCGCCAGCAGCTTGGGGGCTAGCGGGCGCACAGATACGCAGTATTTT
- TRBJ2-5 - TRBV7-2 CASSLLSGSMETQYF TGTGCCAGCAGCTTACTCTCAGGGTCAATGGAGACCCAGTACTTC